Below are 12 T cell receptor beta chains sequenced from a single sample in a study of blood T cell repertoires in COVID-19 (dated by TCRdb to between 2020 and 2021). Receptors were amplified or captured by the immunoSEQ multiplex PCR assay. TCRdb took over this immuneACCESS table, retaining in-frame rearrangements with V and J assigned. Such tables are incomplete; in checked studies, under half of the missing clones stem from an unresolved V gene, and the remainder is unexplained. The sample table records some 200,000 clones; roughly 84% of these occur just once. The ten most abundant clones make up roughly 2.3% of the sample. Source material: peripheral blood. The receptors come from a woman aged 60-75 years with acute or convalescent COVID-19.

A few counts support this clone. The J gene is TRBJ2-1, the V gene TRBV4-1; 7 bases line up with TRBD2. The CDR3 consists of 12 residues. Germline V gene sequence: CDR1 MGHRA, CDR2 YSYEKL. Germline trimming cut 0 bases from V and 14 bases from J; bases unmatched to any gene: 4. The CDR3 spells CASSQDGLVEFF. The CDR3 DNA reads as TGCGCCAGCAGCCAAGATGGACTAGTGGAGTTCTTC.

The chain joins TRBV5-8 to TRBJ2-2; D is perhaps TRBD1 (5 bases). The CDR3 contains 16 residues. Trimming shortened V by 2 bases and J by 6 bases, and 17 bases separated the two germline ends. Germline V CDR1 and CDR2: SGHTS, YDEGEE. The CDR3 DNA follows: TGTGCCAGCAGCTTTTTACCGGTTTCAGGGTCCGGGGAGCTGTTTTTT. It translates to CASSFLPVSGSGELFF. The full variable domain, rest sourced from reference TRBV5-8 and TRBJ2-2, is EAGVTQSPTHLIKTRGQQATLRCSPISGHTSVYWYQQALGLGLQFLLWYDEGEERNRGNFPPRFSGRQFPNYSSELNVNALELEDSALYLCASSFLPVSGSGELFFGEGSRLTVL.

As concerns this clone: The sample holds other DNA sequences that translate to the same CDR3. V and J are TRBV5-1 and TRBJ1-1; D call uncertain. Germline V gene data show CDR1 as SGHRS and CDR2 as YFSETQ. V was trimmed by 0 bases and J by 1 base, leaving 7 bases between them. This CDR3 is built from 14 residues. CDR3 coding DNA: TGCGCCAGCAGCTTGGTGGCGGAGAACACTGAAGCTTTCTTT. As protein: CASSLVAENTEAFF. Together with reference TRBV5-1 and TRBJ1-1, the CDR3 gives the full variable domain: KAGVTQTPRYLIKTRGQQVTLSCSPISGHRSVSWYQQTPGQGLQFLFEYFSETQRNKGNFPGRFSGRQFSNSRSEMNVSTLELGDSALYLCASSLVAENTEAFFGQGTRLTVV.

Only one count was recorded for this clone. This sequence joins TRBV2 and TRBJ2-1; 10 bases match TRBD1. Trimming took 6 bases from V and 9 from J; bases not matched to a gene: 11. Germline CDR1 SNHLY, CDR2 FYNNEI. The CDR3 is 15 amino acids. As DNA, the CDR3 is TGTGCCAGCAGCGAGGCGAGACAGGGGGCAGGTGAGCAGTTCTTC. Its translation is CASSEARQGAGEQFF.

J is TRBJ1-4 and V is TRBV6-2 or TRBV6-3, with a weak D call TRBD1 (6 bases). Germline V gene data show CDR1 as MNHEY and CDR2 as SVGEGT. The CDR3 runs to 15 residues. V lost 2 bases and J lost 2, with 9 bases in between. The CDR3 here is CASSYQTGTNEKLFF. The CDR3 region has the DNA TGTGCCAGCAGTTACCAAACAGGGACTAATGAAAAACTGTTTTTT.

This clone was counted only a few times. This chain uses TRBV7-3 with TRBJ2-3; the D gene is possibly TRBD1 (5 bases). Germline-derived CDR1 and CDR2 are SGHTA and FQGTGA. This CDR3 contains 14 residues. V was trimmed by 2 bases and J by 4 bases, leaving 10 bases between them. The CDR3 sequence is CASSLAGKADTQYF. The CDR3 DNA reads as TGTGCCAGCAGCTTAGCAGGGAAGGCAGATACGCAGTATTTT.

The chain couples TRBV13 to TRBJ1-1; the D gene is possibly TRBD1 (6 bases). Deletions cut 0 bases from V and 7 bases from J, with 12 bases between. The CDR3 runs to 14 residues. CDR1 is PRHDT and CDR2 is FYEKMQ in the germline V gene (reference sequence). The CDR3 protein is CASSLGQGWSEAFF. CDR3 bases: TGTGCCAGCAGCTTAGGACAGGGCTGGAGTGAAGCTTTCTTT.

The chain combines TRBV10-3 with TRBJ2-5; TRBD2 agrees at 7 bases. The V and J ends lost 3 bases and 5 bases, in that order; junction bases with no gene match: 9. This CDR3 region has 15 residues. CDR1 is ENHRY and CDR2 is SYGVKD in the germline V gene. CDR3 in amino acids: CAISDLYGGTETQYF. Written as DNA, the CDR3 is TGTGCCATCAGTGATTTATACGGGGGGACGGAGACCCAGTACTTC.

The V call is TRBV2, the J call TRBJ1-2; D remains ambiguous. Germline V gene lookup returns CDR1 SNHLY and CDR2 FYNNEI. The CDR3 runs to 14 residues. V lost 2 bases, J lost 6 bases, and 13 bases lay in between. CDR3 nucleotides: TGTGCCAGCAGTGAACTTGGCGGAGGAGATGGCTACACCTTC. Residues: CASSELGGGDGYTF.

The rearrangement links TRBV15 to TRBJ2-1; perhaps TRBD2 as D (5 bases). The CDR3 loop spans 14 amino acids. Between the trimmed V and J ends, which lost 0 bases and 5 bases, there was a span of 8 bases. Germline CDR1 LNHNV, CDR2 YYDKDF (reference sequence). As DNA, the CDR3 is TGTGCCACCAGCAGAGACGGAGGTAACAATGAGCAGTTCTTC. Amino acids: CATSRDGGNNEQFF.

This clone was seen once. The rearrangement joins TRBV7-8 to TRBJ1-5; D is ambiguous. The CDR3 runs to 15 residues. Germline lookup yields CDR1 SGHVS and CDR2 FQNEAQ. V shed 1 base and J shed 7 bases, with 14 bases lying between them. Here the CDR3 DNA reads TGTGCCAGCAGCTTAGGGGGTGCGGGTCTCCAGCCCCAGCATTTT. Amino acids: CASSLGGAGLQPQHF.

This clone was picked up one time. The chain links TRBV27 to TRBJ1-6, with D possibly TRBD1 on 5 matching bases. The V end was cut by 2 bases, the J end by 6 bases, with 17 bases between. The CDR3 is 17 amino acids. Germline V gene sequence: CDR1 MNHEY, CDR2 SMNVEV (reference sequence). In DNA form, the CDR3 reads TGTGCCAGCAGTTTAGACGTCGGCGGCGGGGCTAATTCACCCCTCCACTTT. Amino acids: CASSLDVGGGANSPLHF.